This TCR beta chain was recorded in a study of blood T cell repertoires in COVID-19 (dated by TCRdb to the early 2020s). Background for the entire study: Samples covering the acute and convalescent phases of COVID-19 were provided by collaborators in the United States, Italy and Spain. The prospective study material was composed of cDNA or gDNA derived from T cells, B-cell-depleted T cells, or PBMCs. Deeply sampled blood TCRbeta repertoires from subjects exposed to, actively infected with, or recovered from COVID-19 were included in the dataset. The repertoires were made available in a free public database intended to serve as a resource for research on the immune response to SARS-CoV-2. The samples were drawn from the first 160 participants of the ongoing ImmuneRACE study and from 1,254 subjects provided by 6 global collaborators. Nearly every sample came with metadata listing a de-identified subject ID, COVID-19 status, age in years and sex. HLA class I and class II types, where available, came from metadata supplied by the sample provider rather than from assay-based typing.

The immunoSEQ Assay, a bias-controlled multiplex PCR, was used to amplify TCRbeta CDR3 regions from genomic DNA. In the original analysis: The number of nucleated cells in each sample was estimated by amplification of reference gene primers within the assay. To quantify the absolute abundance of each unique TCRbeta CDR3 rearrangement, sequence reads were collapsed and filtered. Productive Simpson clonality was computed per sample as the square root of Simpson's diversity index over productive rearrangements. TCRdb took this table from immuneACCESS and kept in-frame rearrangements with V and J called. Such tables lack part of the clones; where checked against another copy, unresolved V genes explain under half of the gap, and the rest is unexplained. Clone size and V and J calls were adopted from that table, with D and trimming inferred from the DNA. This sample comprises a few hundred thousand clones, roughly 90% of them detected only once. Clones ranked in the top ten supply about 1.2% of the sample.

The collaborating institutions used their own protocols to collect whole blood in K2EDTA tubes. For TCRbeta analysis, collaborator samples were shipped as frozen whole blood, as isolated PBMCs, or as DNA extracted from either sample type. Remarks on this clone: This clone's antigen is unknown. No much larger clonotype is one base removed from it; base qualities were not supplied.

Paper-wide results and their limitations: Clinical and demographic metadata were provided uncurated, with the amount varying by source and participant.

The clonotype originates from a man between 40 and 49 years old with acute or convalescent COVID-19. The sequenced material came from peripheral blood.

The DNA is as follows: TGTGCCAGCAGCTTAGAACCGGGACTAGTCCCTCTTAAGGGTCAGTTCTTC. Translated, it reads CASSLEPGLVPLKGQFF. Recombination joined TRBV11-2 with TRBJ2-1, with 8 bases matching TRBD2. The CDR3 covers 17 residues, taking in both the cysteine and the phenylalanine. Just the 51-base CDR3 DNA is kept, in frame starting at base 1. Based on the germline V gene, the CDR1 and CDR2 sequences are SGHAT and FQNNGV. V trim: 0 bases; J trim: 13 bases; unmatched bases: 17.